The 2 T cell receptor beta chains given below trace back to one sample, sequenced in a study of T cells in Graves' hyperthyroidism and ophthalmopathy. There were TCR beta CDR3 regions amplified from RNA transcripts. TCR CDR3 underwent first-round RT-PCR with the HTBI primer set. MiXCR, applied by TCRdb to the multiplex PCR reads, yields one record per CDR3 protein. The sample comprises roughly 750,000 distinct CDR3 sequences, approximately 16% of which are singletons, and under 9.5% rests with the top ten. The specimen was blood. These receptors all come from a man between 18 and 29 years old with Graves' hyperthyroidism.

This clonotype was seen repeatedly, ten times or more. This rearrangement joins TRBV3-1 to TRBJ2-1, with D maybe TRBD2 (5 bases). The germline gives CDR1 LGHDT, CDR2 YNNKEL (reference sequence). The CDR3 runs 15 residues. Trimming cost V 3 bases and J 4 bases, with 13 bases left between them. The CDR3: CASSHSGMSYNEQFF. The CDR3 nucleotides are TGTGCCAGCAGCCATTCGGGAATGTCATACAATGAGCAGTTCTTC.

This chain joins TRBV6-5 and TRBJ1-2; D is unresolved. V was trimmed by 2 bases and J by 8 bases, leaving 18 bases between them. The germline V gene encodes CDR1 MNHEY and CDR2 SVGAGI. CDR3 length: 15 amino acids. Here the CDR3 reads CASSYAYGPGRGYTF. The CDR3 coding sequence is TGTGCCAGCAGTTACGCCTACGGCCCGGGTCGAGGCTACACCTTC.